This T cell receptor beta chain is from a study of type 1 regulatory T cells. At the level of the study: This in vitro CD4 product, T-allo10, is enriched for Tr1 cells and alloantigen-specific.

In TCRdb, the reads were re-called with MiXCR into one record per CDR3 protein. The table includes 20,000 or so distinct CDR3 sequences, less than 50% detected once. A remark on this clonotype: The antigen remains undetermined.

With 0 bases clipped from V and 2 bases from J, the junction kept 7 bases outside the gene matches. The CDR3 loop spans 18 amino acids. CDR1 and CDR2 from the germline V gene are MGHRA and YSYEKL. The clonotype originates from a human donor in good health. The V and J genes are TRBV4-1 and TRBJ1-6; 7 bases map to TRBD1. The specimen was cultured T cells, either the whole culture or a sorted T cell fraction (not recorded which). CDR3 in amino acids: CASSQDPRGDTYNSPLHF. DNA for the CDR3: TGCGCCAGCAGCCAAGATCCCAGGGGGGACACCTATAATTCACCCCTCCACTTT.